This T cell receptor beta chain is from a study of T cell responses to AZD1222 COVID-19 vaccine. Study conclusions and caveats: Dominant CD4 TCR responses targeted spike regions 160-218 and 743-854. Possibly, clonal diversity was underestimated; donors were largely white British and included more females. Every sample of the repertoires postdated the peak T cell response.

With V trimmed by 0 bases and J by 1 base, 5 bases remained unmatched. This CDR3 spans 16 amino acids. CDR1 and CDR2 (germline): SGHDT, YYEEEE. TCRdb keeps only in-frame clones here, not all; method: immunoSEQ multiplex PCR. The sample gives over 95,000 clones, about 83% of which show up once; 10% to 15% is in the top ten. In regard to this clone: Antigen: not known.

This chain uses TRBV5-6 with TRBJ2-7; 9 bases are a match to TRBD2. The sequence came from an adult in good health. The sample consisted of peripheral blood, taken on day 0 of AZD1222 vaccination. The CDR3 protein is CASSLVLAGGSYEQYF. The CDR3 region has the DNA TGTGCCAGCAGCTTGGTGTTGGCGGGAGGGTCCTACGAGCAGTACTTC. Based on the CDR3 plus reference TRBV5-6 and TRBJ2-7, the full variable domain is DAGVTQSPTHLIKTRGQQVTLRCSPKSGHDTVSWYQQALGQGPQFIFQYYEEEERQRGNFPDRFSGHQFPNYSSELNVNALLLGDSALYLCASSLVLAGGSYEQYFGPGTRLTVT.